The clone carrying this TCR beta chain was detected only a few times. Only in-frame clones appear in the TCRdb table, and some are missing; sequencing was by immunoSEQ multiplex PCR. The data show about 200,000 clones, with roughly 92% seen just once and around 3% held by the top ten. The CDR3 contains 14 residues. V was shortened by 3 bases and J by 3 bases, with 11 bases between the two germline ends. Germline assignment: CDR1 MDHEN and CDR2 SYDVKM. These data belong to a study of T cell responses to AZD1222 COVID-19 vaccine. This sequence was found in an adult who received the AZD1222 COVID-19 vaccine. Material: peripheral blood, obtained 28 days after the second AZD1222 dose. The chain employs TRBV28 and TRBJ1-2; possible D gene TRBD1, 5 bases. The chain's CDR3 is CASSFAGTYYGYTF. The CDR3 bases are TGTGCCAGCAGTTTCGCAGGGACCTACTATGGCTACACCTTC.